The 27 T cell receptor beta chains below come from one sample, sequenced in a study of T cells expressing NK-cell markers. One entry per CDR3 protein, without DNA, is what TCRdb gives after re-calling the 5' RACE reads. This table holds approximately 380,000 distinct CDR3 sequences. Sequencing input: blood T cells: a sorted CD56 or NKG2C T cell subset, CD4+ or CD8+ T cells, or bulk PBMC T cells (not recorded which). The receptors here all came from a man between 18 and 69 years old in good health.

The V call is TRBV12-3 or TRBV12-4, the J call TRBJ1-2. The CDR3 totals 15 residues. CDR3 protein: CASSLFGGANYGYTF.

The J gene is TRBJ2-1, the V gene TRBV6-1; the D gene TCRdb calls, TRBD1, cannot be checked with no DNA. The germline CDR1 and CDR2 sequences are MNHNS and SASEGT. This CDR3 is 16 amino acids long. This CDR3 is CASSELRGGPNNEQFF.

V and J are TRBV7-2 and TRBJ2-7; TCRdb proposes TRBD2, but this gene call is untestable without DNA. The germline V gene encodes CDR1 SGHTA and CDR2 FQGNSA. This CDR3 is 15 amino acids long. CDR3 sequence: CASSRQAGPTYEQYF.

This chain joins TRBV12-3 or TRBV12-4 and TRBJ2-3; TCRdb's assignment of TRBD1 cannot be checked, as there is no DNA. The CDR3 covers 17 residues. CDR3 sequence: CASLAGGGGPSTDTQYF.

The V and J genes are TRBV3-1 and TRBJ2-1; TCRdb selects TRBD1, and the lack of DNA leaves this call unchecked. This CDR3 has 17 residues. Germline V gene data show CDR1 as LGHDT and CDR2 as YNNKEL (reference sequence). CDR3 residues: CASSPFGRGLQNNEQFF.

This rearrangement joins TRBV7-2 to TRBJ2-3; there is no DNA to check the TCRdb D call of TRBD2. The CDR3 has 17 amino acids. The germline V gene has CDR1 SGHTA and CDR2 FQGNSA. Here the CDR3 reads CASSFGRPGGGADTQYF.

This CDR3 reads CSVVRPKGSADTQYF. This chain connects TRBV29-1 to TRBJ2-3; TCRdb picks TRBD1, but there is no DNA to check that call. The CDR3 spans 15 residues. Germline CDR1 SQVTM, CDR2 ANQGSEA.

The rearrangement joins TRBV18 to TRBJ1-1. The CDR3 contains 14 residues. Germline V lookup: CDR1 KGHSH, CDR2 LQKENI. The CDR3 protein is CASSPDWRNTEAFF. The whole variable domain, remainder taken from reference TRBV18 and TRBJ1-1, is NAGVMQNPRHLVRRRGQEARLRCSPMKGHSHVYWYRQLPEEGLKFMVYLQKENIIDESGMPKERFSAEFPKEGPSILRIQQVVRGDSAAYFCASSPDWRNTEAFFGQGTRLTVV.

This rearrangement joins TRBV9 to TRBJ2-7; TCRdb lists TRBD2, though no DNA is available to test this call. This CDR3 region has 15 residues. CDR1 and CDR2 (germline): SGDLS, YYNGEE. CDR3 loop: CASSVLAGDAYEQYF.

Here the CDR3 reads CASTGGQGIPPLHF. This rearrangement joins TRBV6-1 to TRBJ1-6; TCRdb's D call, TRBD1, is unchecked because there is no DNA. The germline CDR1 and CDR2 sequences are MNHNS and SASEGT. This CDR3 comprises 14 residues.

The chain joins TRBV7-2 to TRBJ1-1. Germline V CDR1 and CDR2: SGHTA, FQGNSA. The CDR3 runs 16 residues. The CDR3 region is CASINGRFRVNTEAFF.

The rearrangement joins TRBV5-4 to TRBJ1-6. The CDR3 spans 15 residues. Germline CDR1 and CDR2: SGHNT and YYREEE (reference sequence). CDR3 in amino acids: CASSLRGRPNSPLHF.

V is TRBV19 and J is TRBJ1-5; TCRdb proposes TRBD1, but this gene call is untestable without DNA. This CDR3 has 15 residues. Germline CDR1 is LNHDA and CDR2 is SQIVND (reference sequence). CDR3 amino acids: CASTTSRGSNQPQHF.

The chain joins TRBV12-3 or TRBV12-4 to TRBJ1-1; the D call of TRBD1 rests on TCRdb alone, since no DNA is present to check it. This CDR3 is built from 14 residues. Here the CDR3 reads CASSLRGVFTEAFF.

The chain joins TRBV7-3 to TRBJ1-3; TCRdb selects TRBD1, and the lack of DNA leaves this call unchecked. The CDR3 sequence is 15 residues long. In germline, CDR1 is SGHTA, CDR2 FQGTGA. The CDR3 sequence is CASSPAPFSGNTIYF.

This chain uses TRBV2 with TRBJ1-5. Germline assignment: CDR1 SNHLY and CDR2 FYNNEI. This CDR3 region has 13 residues. CDR3 protein: CASSAGVGQPQHF. The whole variable domain, remainder taken from reference TRBV2 and TRBJ1-5, is EPEVTQTPSHQVTQMGQEVILRCVPISNHLYFYWYRQILGQKVEFLVSFYNNEISEKSEIFDDQFSVERPDGSNFTLKIRSTKLEDSAMYFCASSAGVGQPQHFGDGTRLSIL.

This chain links TRBV6-1 with TRBJ2-3. This CDR3 spans 15 amino acids. Germline values: CDR1 MNHNS, CDR2 SASEGT. The CDR3 sequence: CASSDRFGELDTQYF.

This chain joins TRBV6-1 and TRBJ2-2; absent DNA, TCRdb's TRBD1 call cannot be checked. In germline, CDR1 is MNHNS, CDR2 SASEGT. The CDR3 covers 13 residues. The CDR3 protein is CATQETNTGELFF.

This chain uses TRBV6-5 with TRBJ2-4; checking the TCRdb D call of TRBD2 is not possible without DNA. CDR3 length: 16 residues. Germline CDR1 MNHEY, CDR2 SVGAGI. CDR3 loop: CASSSTAGVPKNIQYF.

The chain has TRBV12-3 or TRBV12-4 and TRBJ1-1. The CDR3 has 14 residues. The CDR3 spells CASGRVGIRTEAFF.

The V and J genes are TRBV2 and TRBJ1-2. Germline-derived CDR1 and CDR2 are SNHLY and FYNNEI. The CDR3 extends over 15 amino acids. The CDR3: CASSEERVGYGGYTF.

The rearrangement joins TRBV5-1 to TRBJ2-2. The V gene's germline CDR1 is SGHRS and CDR2 YFSETQ. The CDR3 covers 15 residues. CDR3: CASSLRPRQHGELFF.

The chain links TRBV6-1 to TRBJ2-3; TCRdb's D call of TRBD1 is untestable without DNA. Looked up from germline, CDR1 is MNHNS and CDR2 is SASEGT. This CDR3 has 12 residues. The CDR3 region is CASSGQGNTQYF.

The chain links TRBV4-2 to TRBJ2-1. The CDR3 length is 15 residues. Germline V lookup: CDR1 LGHNA, CDR2 YNFKEQ. CDR3 amino acids: CASSQGFSGYNEQFF.

The chain links TRBV6-1 to TRBJ1-5; the D gene TCRdb calls, TRBD1, cannot be checked with no DNA. Germline V gene data show CDR1 as MNHNS and CDR2 as SASEGT. The CDR3 is 16 residues long. CDR3: CASSGQGNRINQPQHF.

This chain connects TRBV5-1 to TRBJ1-6. Germline V gives CDR1 SGHRS, CDR2 YFSETQ. The CDR3 runs 16 residues. Here the CDR3 reads CASSLVLGSYNSPLHF.

The chain uses TRBV5-1 and TRBJ2-4; TCRdb's D call, TRBD1, is unchecked because there is no DNA. Germline values: CDR1 SGHRS, CDR2 YFSETQ. This CDR3 spans 19 amino acids. The CDR3 loop is CASSLEGRISWQGKNIQYF.